This T cell receptor (beta chain) emerged from a study of T cells in Graves' hyperthyroidism and ophthalmopathy. Study outcomes and limitations: Also found in blood were most expanded thyroid clonotypes above 0.001. A 13 V-J model separated ophthalmopathy from stable hyperthyroidism.

Germline CDR1 LNHNV, CDR2 YYDKDF (reference sequence). The CDR3 spans 14 residues. V gave up 1 base and J gave up 2 bases, with 9 bases separating them. RNA transcripts yielded amplified TCR beta CDR3 regions. RT-PCR in the first round (using the HTBI primer set) targeted the TCR CDR3. TCRdb analysed the multiplex PCR reads with MiXCR anew, one entry per CDR3 protein. The sample includes about 570,000 distinct CDR3 sequences, 40% to 55% of them seen just once. This clonotype was observed many times. What it recognizes is unknown. The chain couples TRBV15 to TRBJ2-7, with D hard to call. Material: peripheral blood or thyroid tissue (not recorded which). The TCR sequence derives from an adult woman with Graves' disease, either hyperthyroidism or ophthalmopathy (not recorded which). CDR3 region: CATSRARGPYEQYF. The DNA of the CDR3 is TGTGCCACCAGCAGAGCCAGAGGACCCTACGAGCAGTACTTC.